Given below is one T cell receptor beta chain in context. Looked up from germline, CDR1 is MNHEY and CDR2 is SVGAGI. The CDR3 totals 13 residues. The J segment lost 2 bases and the V segment lost 8 bases, leaving 5 bases of the junction unmatched. These data originate in a study of cytomegalovirus exposure and HLA in healthy donors. PCR amplification relied on 60 Vbeta primers (plus 13 Jbeta primers). The repertoire was sequenced with immunoSEQ multiplex PCR; TCRdb's copy has only in-frame clones and lacks some. The listing contains about 82,000 clones. The TCR comes from a woman in her 30s in good health and CMV-seronegative. The sample comprised PBMCs. This chain uses TRBV6-5 with TRBJ2-5; 7 bases are shared with TRBD1. The CDR3 DNA sequence: TGTGCCAGCCGAATGACAGGGCAAGAGACCCAGTACTTC. This translates into CASRMTGQETQYF.